These T cell receptor beta chains were read from a single sample in a study of blood T cell repertoires in COVID-19. Using immunoSEQ multiplex PCR, the repertoire was profiled, and TCRdb retains in-frame clones only, with some absent. The table has 300,000 or so clones, about 85% seen once. Sequencing was done on a sample of PBMCs or T cells enriched from blood (not recorded which). The receptors come from a woman in her twenties or thirties who had recovered from COVID-19. Each CDR3 is given with its conserved first and last residue. A D gene is named only where the DNA matches it firmly.

>TRBV5-1|TRBD1|TRBJ1-1
TGCGCCAGCAGCTCGCGGACAGGACTTGGAGGGAACACTGAAGCTTTCTTT
CASSSRTGLGGNTEAFF
>TRBV18|-|TRBJ1-1
TGTGCCAGCTCACTCACAGGCACCCCGAACACTGAAGCTTTCTTT
CASSLTGTPNTEAFF
>TRBV14|TRBD2|TRBJ2-7
TGTGCCAGCAGCCATCCCTTTACTAGCGGGGCCTCCTACGAGCAGTACTTC
CASSHPFTSGASYEQYF
>TRBV4-2|TRBD1|TRBJ1-2
TGTGCCAGCAGCCAAGTGGGGGGCGGACAGGAAGCTAACTATGGCTACACCTTC
CASSQVGGGQEANYGYTF
>TRBV30|-|TRBJ1-4
TGTGCCTGGAGTTTATCGCAGGGGACTAATGAAAAACTGTTTTTT
CAWSLSQGTNEKLFF
>TRBV28|TRBD1|TRBJ2-7
TGTGCCAGCAGTCCAGGGGGCGCAAGGGGGGAGCAGTACTTC
CASSPGGARGEQYF
>TRBV2|TRBD1|TRBJ2-3
TGTGCCAGCAGTGACCCGGGACAGGGAGGCGATACGCAGTATTTT
CASSDPGQGGDTQYF
>TRBV6-5|-|TRBJ1-1
TGTGCCAGCCAAGGACAAATGAACACTGAAGCTTTCTTT
CASQGQMNTEAFF
>TRBV2|-|TRBJ2-1
TGTGCCAGCGGCGGGACCCGAGACAATGAGCAGTTCTTC
CASGGTRDNEQFF
>TRBV6-5|TRBD1|TRBJ1-1
TGTGCCAGCAGTCTTAGACAGGGGGCTGGAACTGAAGCTTTCTTT
CASSLRQGAGTEAFF